Listed here are 9 T cell receptor beta chains from one sample, sequenced in a study of blood T cell repertoires in COVID-19 (dated by TCRdb to 2018 to 2020). Libraries came from the immunoSEQ multiplex PCR assay. Sourced from immuneACCESS, this table was stored by TCRdb with only in-frame sequences that have V and J called. A share of the clones is absent; for the studies checked, an unresolved V gene accounts for under half, and the remainder has no known explanation. Present in this sample are some 170,000 clones, approximately 80% of which were seen just once. Together, the top ten hold 9.1% of the sample. Sequencing was carried out using peripheral blood. These receptors all stem from a woman older than 75 with active or convalescent COVID-19.

The CDR3 spells CASSPQGASGVAYGYTF. CDR3 bases: TGTGCCAGCTCACCCCAGGGAGCCTCAGGGGTCGCCTATGGCTACACCTTC. The rearrangement uses TRBV18 and TRBJ1-2; D is perhaps TRBD1 (6 bases). Germline CDR1 KGHSH, CDR2 LQKENI. V was pared by 3 bases and J by 4 bases, with 21 bases between. CDR3 length: 17 residues.

The count of this clone is one. V is TRBV5-6 and J is TRBJ2-7, with 8 positions matching TRBD1. CDR1 SGHDT and CDR2 YYEEEE come from the germline V gene. This CDR3 comprises 14 residues. V trimming: 4 bases; J trimming: 3 bases; junction bases outside the gene matches: 6. CDR3 sequence reads: CASSQRTGNYEQYF. DNA for the CDR3: TGTGCCAGCAGCCAACGGACAGGGAACTACGAGCAGTACTTC.

This clone was counted between two and nine times. This chain uses TRBV10-3 with TRBJ1-5; the D is unclear. There are 16 residues in the CDR3. V was clipped by 0 bases and J by 5 bases, with 14 bases between them. CDR1 is ENHRY, CDR2 SYGVKD, per germline. DNA for the CDR3: TGTGCCATCAGTGAGTCCTTCAGTGGAGGATATCAGCCCCAGCATTTT. As protein: CAISESFSGGYQPQHF.

The table lists this clone with a count of one. The chain couples TRBV27 to TRBJ2-1; TRBD1 might be the D (5 bases). CDR1 and CDR2 from the germline V gene are MNHEY and SMNVEV (reference sequence). The CDR3 extends over 13 amino acids. Trimming cost V 2 bases and J 10 bases, with 12 bases left between them. The CDR3 bases are TGTGCCAGCAGTTTAGTACAGGCCTCAGAGCAGTTCTTC. As protein: CASSLVQASEQFF.

The chain couples TRBV11-2 to TRBJ2-7; TRBD1 agrees at 9 bases. The CDR3 consists of 15 residues. In germline, CDR1 is SGHAT, CDR2 FQNNGV. V shed 1 base, J shed 2 bases, and the junction held 3 bases outside the gene matches. CDR3 nucleotides: TGTGCCAGCAGCTTAGTTGGGACAGGGCCCTACGAGCAGTACTTC. Translating it yields CASSLVGTGPYEQYF.

This clone was observed once. This chain connects TRBV25-1 to TRBJ1-6; D gene ambiguous. V gave up 1 base and J gave up 7 bases, with 5 bases separating them. CDR3 size: 13 residues. CDR1 is MGHDK, CDR2 SYGVNS, per germline. The CDR3 coding sequence is TGTGCCAGCAGTGAATTATTGAATTCACCCCTCCACTTT. Amino acid sequence: CASSELLNSPLHF.

This rearrangement joins TRBV5-6 to TRBJ1-1, with D hard to call. Per the germline V gene, CDR1 is SGHDT and CDR2 is YYEEEE. V lost 2 bases and J 2 bases, leaving 13 bases between the germline ends. There are 15 residues in the CDR3. CDR3 in DNA: TGTGCCAGCAGCTTCTCGCGGAGGGCCAACACTGAAGCTTTCTTT. This gives the protein CASSFSRRANTEAFF.

The chain employs TRBV6-2 or TRBV6-3 and TRBJ1-6; 8 bases align to TRBD1. The ends lost 4 bases at V and 13 bases at J; junction bases unmatched: 9. The CDR3 contains 14 residues. The germline CDR1 and CDR2 sequences are MNHEY and SVGEGT. CDR3 bases: TGTGCCAGCAGTTCGGACAGGGTCGAGTTTCCCCTCCACTTT. Translated, it gives CASSSDRVEFPLHF.

Note on this clone: A much more abundant neighbour one base away suggests this may be a read error. The rearrangement joins TRBV7-2 to TRBJ2-7; TRBD1 aligns across 7 bases. Looked up from germline, CDR1 is SGHTA and CDR2 is FQGNSA. V dropped 4 bases and J dropped 3; count of bases not matched to a gene: 3. This CDR3 has 13 amino acids. The CDR3 spells CASSWGQSYEQYF. In nucleotides, the CDR3 is TGTGCCAGCAGCTGGGGACAGAGCTACGAGCAGTACTTC.